This TCR beta chain was captured by sequencing in a study of blood T cell repertoires in COVID-19. Study information: T cells, B-cell-depleted T cells, or PBMCs supplied cDNA or gDNA.

V dropped 2 bases and J dropped 0 bases, with 12 bases sitting between them. Germline-derived CDR1 and CDR2 are SGHNT and YYREEE (reference sequence). The CDR3 has 17 amino acids. Everyone who took part was roughly 18 to 89 years old, and they came from 24 US areas. Repertoires were generated with immunoSEQ multiplex PCR, while TCRdb's copy carries only in-frame clones and drops some. The table lists about 360,000 clones, nearly 90% of them singletons. The rearrangement joins TRBV5-4 to TRBJ1-6; D call uncertain. The source material was PBMCs or T cells enriched from blood (not recorded which). This TCR came from a woman aged 35 to 49 with acute COVID-19. The CDR3: CASSFGPLGSYNSPLHF. CDR3 nucleotides: TGTGCCAGCAGCTTTGGTCCCCTAGGCTCCTATAATTCACCCCTCCACTTT. The complete variable domain, with remaining parts taken from reference TRBV5-4 and TRBJ1-6, reads ETGVTQSPTHLIKTRGQQVTLRCSSQSGHNTVSWYQQALGQGPQFIFQYYREEENGRGNFPPRFSGLQFPNYSSELNVNALELDDSALYLCASSFGPLGSYNSPLHFGNGTRLTVT.